The clone carrying this TCR beta chain was seen more than once but under ten times. Its cognate antigen is unknown. The sample originates from a study of T cells after yellow fever vaccination. General study results and limits: It was a small share of clonotypes that appeared in both CD4 and CD8 compartments. Reappearance after the booster was observed for most primary-vaccination clones (about 96% CD4, over 70% CD8). Highly abundant clonotypes carried over from the bulk population could end up in FACS-sorted repertoires as contaminants.

TCRdb itself ran the 5' RACE reads through MiXCR, one entry per CDR3 protein. Among 500,000 to 650,000 distinct CDR3 sequences listed, about 13% were seen once. Germline loops: CDR1 MNHEY, CDR2 SVGEGT. The germline V and J ends were trimmed by 3 bases and 6 bases, with 9 bases remaining between them. This CDR3 has 14 residues. Sequenced material: PBMCs, taken on the day of the yellow fever booster vaccination. The chain has TRBV6-2 or TRBV6-3 and TRBJ1-6; D remains ambiguous. This receptor was identified in a man younger than 45 who received the YFV17D yellow fever vaccine. In nucleotides, the CDR3 is TGTGCCAGCAGTTATGGTCGGATTAATTCACCCCTCCACTTT. Residues: CASSYGRINSPLHF.